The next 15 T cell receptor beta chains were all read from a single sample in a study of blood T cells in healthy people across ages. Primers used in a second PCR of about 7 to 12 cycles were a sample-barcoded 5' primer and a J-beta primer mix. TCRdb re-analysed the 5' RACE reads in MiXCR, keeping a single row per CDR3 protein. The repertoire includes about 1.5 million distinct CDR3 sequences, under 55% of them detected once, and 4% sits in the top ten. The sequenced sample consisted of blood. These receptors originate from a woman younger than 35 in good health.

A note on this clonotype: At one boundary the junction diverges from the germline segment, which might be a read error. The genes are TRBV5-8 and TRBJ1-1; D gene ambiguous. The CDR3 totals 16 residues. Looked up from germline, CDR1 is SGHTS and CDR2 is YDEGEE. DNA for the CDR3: TGTACCAGCAGCTTGGGGTGGTTGTTGGGAGGCACTGAAGCTTTCTTT. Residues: CTSSLGWLLGGTEAFF. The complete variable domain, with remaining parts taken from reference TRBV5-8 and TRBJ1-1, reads EAGVTQSPTHLIKTRGQQATLRCSPISGHTSVYWYQQALGLGLQFLLWYDEGEERNRGNFPPRFSGRQFPNYSSELNVNALELEDSALYLCTSSLGWLLGGTEAFFGQGTRLTVV.

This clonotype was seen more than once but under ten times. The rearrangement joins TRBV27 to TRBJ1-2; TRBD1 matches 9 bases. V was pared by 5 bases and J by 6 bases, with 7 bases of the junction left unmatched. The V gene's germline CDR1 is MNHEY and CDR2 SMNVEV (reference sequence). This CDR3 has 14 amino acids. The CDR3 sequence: CASSPRDRAHGYTF. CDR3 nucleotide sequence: TGTGCCAGCAGTCCAAGGGACAGGGCACATGGCTACACCTTC.

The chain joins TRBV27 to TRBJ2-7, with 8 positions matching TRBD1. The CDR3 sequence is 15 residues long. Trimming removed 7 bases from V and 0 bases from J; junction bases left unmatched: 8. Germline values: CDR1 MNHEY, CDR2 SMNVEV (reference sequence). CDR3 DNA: TGTGCCAGCAATTCGGTAGACAGGGGCTCCTACGAGCAGTACTTC. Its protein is CASNSVDRGSYEQYF.

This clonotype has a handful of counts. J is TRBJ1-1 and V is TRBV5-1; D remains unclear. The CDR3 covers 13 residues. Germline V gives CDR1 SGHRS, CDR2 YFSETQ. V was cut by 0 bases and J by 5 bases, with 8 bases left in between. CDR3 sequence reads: CASSLVLGTEAFF. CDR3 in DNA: TGCGCCAGCAGCTTGGTCCTCGGAACTGAAGCTTTCTTT.

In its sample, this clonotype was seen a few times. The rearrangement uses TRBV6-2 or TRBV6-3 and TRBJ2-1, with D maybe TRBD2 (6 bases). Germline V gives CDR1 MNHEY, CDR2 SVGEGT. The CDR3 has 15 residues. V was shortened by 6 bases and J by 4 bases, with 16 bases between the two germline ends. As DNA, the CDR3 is TGTGCCAGCAGACCAGCCGGGGGACCATACAATGAGCAGTTCTTC. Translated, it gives CASRPAGGPYNEQFF.

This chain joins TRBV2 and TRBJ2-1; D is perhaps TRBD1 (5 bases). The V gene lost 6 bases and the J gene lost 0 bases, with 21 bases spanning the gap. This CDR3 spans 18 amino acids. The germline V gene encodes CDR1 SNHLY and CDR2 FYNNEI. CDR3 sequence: CASRGPRSTESSYNEQFF. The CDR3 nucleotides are TGTGCCAGCAGGGGGCCGAGATCGACAGAAAGCTCCTACAATGAGCAGTTCTTC. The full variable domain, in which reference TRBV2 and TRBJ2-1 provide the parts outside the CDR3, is EPEVTQTPSHQVTQMGQEVILRCVPISNHLYFYWYRQILGQKVEFLVSFYNNEISEKSEIFDDQFSVERPDGSNFTLKIRSTKLEDSAMYFCASRGPRSTESSYNEQFFGPGTRLTVL.

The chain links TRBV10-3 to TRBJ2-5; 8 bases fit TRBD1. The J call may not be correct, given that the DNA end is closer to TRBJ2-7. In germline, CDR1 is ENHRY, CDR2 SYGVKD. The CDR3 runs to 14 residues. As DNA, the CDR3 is TGTGCCATCAGACCGACAGGGGATGGGAACGAGCAGTACTTC. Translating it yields CAIRPTGDGNEQYF.

CDR3 amino acids: CASSLPTAAVGTEQYF. DNA of the CDR3: TGTGCCAGCAGCCTGCCCACAGCGGCGGTGGGGACTGAGCAGTACTTC. This sequence joins TRBV7-9 and TRBJ2-5; tentatively, D is TRBD2 (6 bases). Between the trimmed V and J ends, which lost 5 bases and 11 bases, there was a span of 27 bases. The CDR3 consists of 16 residues. CDR1 is SEHNR, CDR2 FQNEAQ, per germline (reference sequence). Full variable domain (outside the CDR3, taken from reference TRBV7-9 and TRBJ2-5): DTGVSQNPRHKITKRGQNVTFRCDPISEHNRLYWYRQTLGQGPEFLTYFQNEAQLEKSRLLSDRFSAERPKGSFSTLEIQRTEQGDSAMYLCASSLPTAAVGTEQYFGPGTRLLVL.

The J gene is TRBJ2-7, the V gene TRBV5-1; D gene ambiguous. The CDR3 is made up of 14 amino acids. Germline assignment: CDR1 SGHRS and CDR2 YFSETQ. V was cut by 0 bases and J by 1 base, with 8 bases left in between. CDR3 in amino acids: CASSLDVRSYEQYF. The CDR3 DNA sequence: TGCGCCAGCAGCTTGGATGTGAGGTCCTACGAGCAGTACTTC.

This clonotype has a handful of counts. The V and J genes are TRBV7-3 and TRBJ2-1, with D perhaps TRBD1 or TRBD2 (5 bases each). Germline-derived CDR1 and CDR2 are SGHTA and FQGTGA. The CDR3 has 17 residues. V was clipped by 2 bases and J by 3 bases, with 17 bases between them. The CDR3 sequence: CASSLERLAGGYNEQFF. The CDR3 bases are TGTGCCAGCAGCTTAGAGCGGCTAGCTGGGGGCTACAATGAGCAGTTCTTC.

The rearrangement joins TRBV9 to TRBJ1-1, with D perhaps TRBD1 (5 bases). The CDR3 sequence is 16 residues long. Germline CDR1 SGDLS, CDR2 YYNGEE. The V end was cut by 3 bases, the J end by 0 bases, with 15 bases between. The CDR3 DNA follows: TGTGCCAGCAGCGGCCCCCTCGGGGGTATGAACACTGAAGCTTTCTTT. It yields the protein CASSGPLGGMNTEAFF.

CDR3 region: CASGLTRTSGYNEQFF. CDR3 nucleotide sequence: TGTGCTAGTGGTTTGACCCGGACTAGCGGGTACAATGAGCAGTTCTTC. The chain uses TRBV12-5 and TRBJ2-1; TRBD2 matches 11 bases. The V segment lost 2 bases and the J segment 4 bases; nucleotides outside the gene matches: 4. The V gene's germline CDR1 is LGHNT and CDR2 FRNRAP. The CDR3 is 16 amino acids.

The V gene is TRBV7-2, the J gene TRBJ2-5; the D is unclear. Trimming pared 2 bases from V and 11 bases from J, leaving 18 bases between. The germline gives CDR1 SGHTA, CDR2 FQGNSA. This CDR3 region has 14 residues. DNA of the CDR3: TGTGCCAGCAGCTTACGACTCACCACTCATGAGCAGTACTTC. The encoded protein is CASSLRLTTHEQYF.

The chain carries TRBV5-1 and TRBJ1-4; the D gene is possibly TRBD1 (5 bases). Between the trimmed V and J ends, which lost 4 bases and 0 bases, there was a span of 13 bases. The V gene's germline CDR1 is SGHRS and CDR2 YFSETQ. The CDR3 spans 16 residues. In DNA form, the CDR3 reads TGCGCCAGCAGCCCTCGACAGAGCGCAACTAATGAAAAACTGTTTTTT. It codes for CASSPRQSATNEKLFF.

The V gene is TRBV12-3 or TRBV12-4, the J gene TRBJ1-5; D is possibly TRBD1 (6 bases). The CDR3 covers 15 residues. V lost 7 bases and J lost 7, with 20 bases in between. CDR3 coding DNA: TGTGCCAGCACCCGAGGGGGAATTCCCCTCCAGCCCCAGCATTTT. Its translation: CASTRGGIPLQPQHF.